A selection of T cell receptor beta chains follows, all from one sample in a study of cytomegalovirus exposure and HLA in healthy donors. Profiling relied on immunoSEQ multiplex PCR, and the TCRdb table lists in-frame clones only, not all of them. The sample lists 45,000 to 60,000 clones; around three quarters were seen once. Material for sequencing was PBMCs. All receptors derive from a man younger than 45 in good health and CMV-seropositive. Both conserved end residues are part of each CDR3. A D gene is named only where the DNA matches it firmly. A row's size may be missing; if present it is once, few, many or a size class.

V: TRBV19; size: NA; J: TRBJ1-6; D: TRBD1; DNA: TGTGCCAGTACGCCCCGAAATTACAACAGGGGCCCTAATAATTCACCCCTCCACTTT; CDR3: CASTPRNYNRGPNNSPLHF
V: TRBV5-6; size: few; J: TRBJ2-3; D: NA; DNA: TGTGCCAGCAGCTTCTCCCCCGCCGGAGATACGCAGTATTTT; CDR3: CASSFSPAGDTQYF
V: TRBV19; size: NA; J: TRBJ1-5; D: NA; DNA: TGTGCCAGTAGTCGTTCCCACAGGGAACGTGGCAATCAGCCCCAGCATTTT; CDR3: CASSRSHRERGNQPQHF
V: TRBV10-2; size: once; J: TRBJ2-3; D: NA; DNA: TGCGCCAGCAGTGAGTATGGAGTCACAGATACGCAGTATTTT; CDR3: CASSEYGVTDTQYF
V: TRBV11-2; size: NA; J: TRBJ2-4; D: NA; DNA: TGTGCCAGCATCTCCCCCTCGGGGGGCTGGAACATTCAGTACTTC; CDR3: CASISPSGGWNIQYF
V: TRBV9; size: NA; J: TRBJ2-7; D: NA; DNA: TGTGCCAGCAGCCCGGCCGACAGCGAGCAGTACTTC; CDR3: CASSPADSEQYF
V: TRBV1; size: NA; J: TRBJ1-6; D: NA; DNA: TGCACCAGCAGCCAAGATCTAGGGGTTTCACCCCTCCACTTT; CDR3: CTSSQDLGVSPLHF
V: TRBV28; size: NA; J: TRBJ2-1; D: TRBD2; DNA: TGTGCCAGCAGACCGGGACTAGCGGGGGGAGAGCAGTTCTTC; CDR3: CASRPGLAGGEQFF
V: TRBV4-1; size: once; J: TRBJ1-2; D: NA; DNA: TGCGCCAGCAGCCACCCCGGACAGCTATATGGCTACACCTTC; CDR3: CASSHPGQLYGYTF
V: TRBV10-3; size: few; J: TRBJ1-1; D: TRBD1; DNA: TGTGCCATCAGTGGGACAGGGAACACTGAAGCTTTCTTT; CDR3: CAISGTGNTEAFF
V: TRBV7-9; size: NA; J: TRBJ2-5; D: TRBD1; DNA: TGTGCCAGCAGCCCCTGGACAGGGGGTGGTGGAGAGACCCAGTACTTC; CDR3: CASSPWTGGGGETQYF
V: TRBV6-6; size: NA; J: TRBJ2-7; D: NA; DNA: TGTGCCAGCAGCCCTACAGGCCCCACCTACGAGCAGTACTTC; CDR3: CASSPTGPTYEQYF
V: TRBV9; size: NA; J: TRBJ1-2; D: NA; DNA: TGTGCCAGCAGCGTAGGGACAGACTATGGCTACACCTTC; CDR3: CASSVGTDYGYTF
V: TRBV11-1; size: NA; J: TRBJ2-5; D: NA; DNA: TGTGCCAGCAGCTCCAGGGGATCGGAGACCCAGTACTTC; CDR3: CASSSRGSETQYF
V: TRBV30; size: NA; J: TRBJ2-5; D: NA; DNA: TGTGCCTGGAGCAAGTGGCTAGCGAGGGACCAAGAGACCCAGTACTTC; CDR3: CAWSKWLARDQETQYF
V: TRBV7-9; size: NA; J: TRBJ1-2; D: NA; DNA: TGTGCCAGCAGCCCGGACGGCGGGCCCTTGGGTGGCTACACCTTC; CDR3: CASSPDGGPLGGYTF
V: TRBV7-8; size: NA; J: TRBJ1-5; D: NA; DNA: TGTGCCAGCAGCTCACGGGGGTCCTTATCCCCTCAGCCCCAGCATTTT; CDR3: CASSSRGSLSPQPQHF
V: TRBV18; size: NA; J: TRBJ1-6; D: TRBD1; DNA: TGTGCCAGCTCACGAGGGACAGGGAACAATTCACCCCTCCACTTT; CDR3: CASSRGTGNNSPLHF
V: TRBV28; size: NA; J: TRBJ1-1; D: NA; DNA: TGTGCCAGCACCCCTCCAGCGGGGGGTGAAGCTTTCTTT; CDR3: CASTPPAGGEAFF
V: TRBV7-6; size: NA; J: TRBJ1-1; D: NA; DNA: TGTGCCAGCAGCCAGGCTCTATCTGAAGCTTTCTTT; CDR3: CASSQALSEAFF
V: TRBV7-2; size: NA; J: TRBJ1-2; D: NA; DNA: TGTGCCAGCAGCTTAGCCCCGTTCGGCTATGGCTACACCTTC; CDR3: CASSLAPFGYGYTF
V: TRBV5-1; size: few; J: TRBJ2-1; D: NA; DNA: TGCGCCAGCAGCTTGAAGATTGGAGGGAACGATGAGCAGTTCTTC; CDR3: CASSLKIGGNDEQFF
V: TRBV10-2; size: NA; J: TRBJ2-5; D: NA; DNA: TGCGCCAGCAGTGGGGCGGGGGCTATACAAGAGACCCAGTACTTC; CDR3: CASSGAGAIQETQYF
V: TRBV6-4; size: NA; J: TRBJ2-2; D: NA; DNA: TGTGCCAGCAGTGAAGCAGGCACCGGGGAGCTGTTTTTT; CDR3: CASSEAGTGELFF
V: TRBV19; size: NA; J: TRBJ1-1; D: NA; DNA: TGTGCCAGCTCGTCGGGGGGAGGCACTGAAGCTTTCTTT; CDR3: CASSSGGGTEAFF
V: TRBV2; size: once; J: TRBJ2-7; D: TRBD1; DNA: TGTGCCAGCAGTCCCGGGACAGCTCCCTACGAGCAGTACTTC; CDR3: CASSPGTAPYEQYF
V: TRBV18; size: NA; J: TRBJ2-7; D: TRBD1; DNA: TGTGCCAGCTCATCGACAGGGGGTGGTTACGAGCAGTACTTC; CDR3: CASSSTGGGYEQYF
V: TRBV7-9; size: NA; J: TRBJ1-1; D: NA; DNA: TGTTCCAGCAGCTTAGAGGCAGGAGGCACTGAAGCTTTCTTT; CDR3: CSSSLEAGGTEAFF
V: TRBV7-2; size: NA; J: TRBJ1-1; D: NA; DNA: TGTGCCAGCAGCTCCTGGGTCCCCGGAAGGAGAAACACTGAAGCTTTCTTT; CDR3: CASSSWVPGRRNTEAFF
V: TRBV9; size: NA; J: TRBJ2-7; D: TRBD1; DNA: TGTGCCAGCAGCTTCCGACAGGGGCCCTACGAGCAGTACTTC; CDR3: CASSFRQGPYEQYF
V: TRBV7-9; size: NA; J: TRBJ2-5; D: TRBD1; DNA: TGTGCCAGCAGCTCCCGACAGGGCTACCAAGAGACCCAGTACTTC; CDR3: CASSSRQGYQETQYF
V: TRBV5-1; size: NA; J: TRBJ1-2; D: NA; DNA: TGCGCCAGCAGCTTGGGGACGGGATCCCTCCCTTATGGCTACACCTTC; CDR3: CASSLGTGSLPYGYTF
V: TRBV4-1; size: NA; J: TRBJ1-6; D: NA; DNA: TGCGCCAGCAGCCAAGAACGCGGGGGGCCCTCCTATAATTCACCCCTCCACTTT; CDR3: CASSQERGGPSYNSPLHF
V: TRBV5-6; size: NA; J: TRBJ1-2; D: TRBD1; DNA: TGTGCCAGCAGCCCAACCGGGACAGGGAGAACACTTAACTATGGCTACACCTTC; CDR3: CASSPTGTGRTLNYGYTF
V: TRBV19; size: NA; J: TRBJ1-4; D: NA; DNA: TGTGCCAGTAGTACTTCTCTGGGCAGGCATAATGAAAAACTGTTTTTT; CDR3: CASSTSLGRHNEKLFF
V: TRBV27; size: NA; J: TRBJ2-3; D: TRBD2; DNA: TGTGCCAGCAGTTTAGTAAAGGAGCGGGGTGTTCGAGATACGCAGTATTTT; CDR3: CASSLVKERGVRDTQYF
V: TRBV11-2; size: NA; J: TRBJ1-1; D: NA; DNA: TGTGCCAGCAGCCCCGCCGGAGGGAACACTGAAGCTTTCTTT; CDR3: CASSPAGGNTEAFF
V: TRBV6-5; size: NA; J: TRBJ1-5; D: NA; DNA: TGTGCCAGCAGTTTGGTACAGTCCCAGCCCCAGCATTTT; CDR3: CASSLVQSQPQHF
V: TRBV28; size: few; J: TRBJ1-3; D: NA; DNA: TGTGCCAGCAGTCCGGGGGACGCCTCTGGAAACACCATATATTTT; CDR3: CASSPGDASGNTIYF
V: TRBV30; size: NA; J: TRBJ1-1; D: NA; DNA: TGTGCCTGGAGTGCTCTCAGGTGGGCTTTCTTT; CDR3: CAWSALRWAFF
V: TRBV14; size: NA; J: TRBJ2-4; D: NA; DNA: TGTGCCAGCAGCCAAGCAGGGGCGGCCATTCAGTACTTC; CDR3: CASSQAGAAIQYF
V: TRBV10-1; size: few; J: TRBJ2-6; D: TRBD1; DNA: TGCGCCAGCAGTGAGTCGACAGGGTTGAACGTCCTGACTTTC; CDR3: CASSESTGLNVLTF
V: TRBV6-5; size: NA; J: TRBJ1-5; D: NA; DNA: TGTGCCAGCAGTTCGGTCTATAGCAATCAGCCCCAGCATTTT; CDR3: CASSSVYSNQPQHF
V: TRBV28; size: NA; J: TRBJ1-4; D: NA; DNA: TGTGCCAGCAGTCCCCCGGACGGAACTCTAGGGAGGGTGTTTTTT; CDR3: CASSPPDGTLGRVFF